The next 24 T cell receptor beta chains were all read from a single sample in a study of blood T cell repertoires in COVID-19. Measured with immunoSEQ multiplex PCR; TCRdb has only the in-frame clones, and not every one. Seen here are more than 100,000 clones, roughly 89% observed once, and the top ten hold roughly 18%. Sequenced: peripheral blood. Receptors originate from a man aged 45-60 years with active or convalescent COVID-19.

This chain connects TRBV19 to TRBJ1-1; no clear D gene. The CDR3 loop spans 11 amino acids. With 7 bases removed from V and 2 bases from J, the gap between germline ends came to 5 bases. The germline gives CDR1 LNHDA, CDR2 SQIVND (reference sequence). As DNA, the CDR3 is TGTGCCAGTACCTTTAACACTGAAGCTTTCTTT. It codes for CASTFNTEAFF.

The rearrangement joins TRBV29-1 to TRBJ1-1; D might be TRBD1 (6 bases). V was pared by 3 bases and J by 1 base, with 6 bases between. CDR3 length equals 12 residues. Germline V gene data show CDR1 as SQVTM and CDR2 as ANQGSEA. DNA of the CDR3: TGCAGCGTTGACAGGGGGAACACTGAAGCTTTCTTT. Translated, it gives CSVDRGNTEAFF.

This chain connects TRBV28 to TRBJ1-2; no definite D call. V was pared by 5 bases and J by 2 bases, with 6 bases between. The germline gives CDR1 MDHEN, CDR2 SYDVKM. The CDR3 loop spans 12 amino acids. The CDR3 loop is CASSGVNYGYTF. The CDR3 coding sequence is TGTGCCAGCAGTGGAGTAAACTATGGCTACACCTTC.

The chain uses TRBV7-2 and TRBJ1-2; 7 nucleotides agree with TRBD1. Unmatched junction bases numbered 8, after V lost 5 bases and J lost 5 bases. The CDR3 runs 14 residues. The germline V gene has CDR1 SGHTA and CDR2 FQGNSA. The chain's CDR3 is CASSIQGGEYGYTF. CDR3 nucleotides: TGTGCCAGCAGCATACAAGGGGGCGAGTATGGCTACACCTTC.

V and J are TRBV5-1 and TRBJ2-1, with D maybe TRBD2 (7 bases). The CDR3 loop spans 13 amino acids. The V gene's germline CDR1 is SGHRS and CDR2 YFSETQ. The V gene lost 5 bases and the J gene lost 7 bases, with 13 bases spanning the gap. CDR3 bases: TGCGCCAGCAGAGGGGGGGCGGGAAATGAGCAGTTCTTC. Its translation is CASRGGAGNEQFF.

This clone was found once. The CDR3 reads CASSPLGGDSYEQYF. The CDR3 DNA reads TGTGCCAGCAGCCCCCTCGGGGGGGACTCCTACGAGCAGTACTTC. The chain couples TRBV11-2 to TRBJ2-7, with TRBD2 matching over 8 bases. Germline lookup yields CDR1 SGHAT and CDR2 FQNNGV. The CDR3 has 15 amino acids. V lost 5 bases and J lost 0; bases outside the gene matches: 6.

This rearrangement joins TRBV19 to TRBJ2-5; D possibly corresponds to TRBD2 (6 bases). Per germline, CDR1 LNHDA and CDR2 SQIVND (reference sequence). V gave up 1 base and J gave up 3 bases, with 12 bases separating them. The CDR3 runs 15 residues. In DNA form, the CDR3 reads TGTGCCAGTAGTATAGTAGCGGCCAGGGAAGAGACCCAGTACTTC. This gives the protein CASSIVAAREETQYF.

V and J are TRBV11-2 and TRBJ2-6, with D unclear. The ends were cut back, 0 bases at V and 2 bases at J, with 8 bases in the middle. CDR1 SGHAT and CDR2 FQNNGV come from the germline V gene. The CDR3 consists of 16 residues. The CDR3 region is CASSLDRQAGANVLTF. CDR3 DNA: TGTGCCAGCAGCTTAGATAGGCAGGCTGGGGCCAACGTCCTGACTTTC.

J is TRBJ2-5 and V is TRBV10-3, with 7 bases lining up with TRBD1. Trimming at V came to 3 bases and at J to 3 bases, leaving 10 bases not matched to a gene. This CDR3 is 16 amino acids long. CDR1 and CDR2 from the germline V gene are ENHRY and SYGVKD. CDR3 sequence reads: CAISDLTGTAKETQYF. CDR3 nucleotide sequence: TGTGCCATCAGTGATCTCACCGGGACAGCCAAAGAGACCCAGTACTTC.

The gene calls are TRBV6-5 and TRBJ1-3; D perhaps matches TRBD1 (5 bases). The germline CDR1 and CDR2 sequences are MNHEY and SVGAGI. The CDR3 runs 13 residues. The V end lost 9 bases, the J end lost 2 bases, and 11 bases lay between the germline ends. CDR3 DNA sequence: TGTGCCAGTGGGCCAGGGCCTGGAAACACCATATATTTT. Translation: CASGPGPGNTIYF.

V usage is TRBV6-5 and J usage is TRBJ1-2; 8 nucleotides line up with TRBD1. After removal of 2 bases from V and 4 bases from J, the junction contained 9 bases not matched to a gene. Germline CDR1 is MNHEY and CDR2 is SVGAGI. This CDR3 has 16 residues. CDR3 sequence reads: CASSYPQGGAGYGYTF. The CDR3 coding sequence is TGTGCCAGCAGTTACCCACAGGGGGGGGCTGGCTATGGCTACACCTTC.

The gene calls are TRBV6-1 and TRBJ1-5; no definite D call. V shed 1 base and J shed 6 bases, with 13 bases lying between them. Germline loops: CDR1 MNHNS, CDR2 SASEGT. CDR3 size: 15 residues. The CDR3 DNA follows: TGTGCCAGCAGTGAAGTTTACGAGGGCGGTCAGCCCCAGCATTTT. Translating gives CASSEVYEGGQPQHF.

J is TRBJ1-3 and V is TRBV19, with 7 bases matching TRBD1. The CDR3 sequence is 18 residues long. CDR1 and CDR2 from the germline V gene are LNHDA and SQIVND (reference sequence). The junction had 8 bases not matched to a gene; V was cut back by 0 bases and J by 0 bases. The CDR3 DNA sequence: TGTGCCAGTAGTATAGACCAACGGACAGGCGGCTCTGGAAACACCATATATTTT. This codes for CASSIDQRTGGSGNTIYF.

The rearrangement uses TRBV5-1 and TRBJ2-5; 12 positions agree with TRBD2. The CDR3 is 16 residues long. After removal of 3 bases from V and 1 base from J, the junction contained 4 bases not matched to a gene. CDR1 SGHRS and CDR2 YFSETQ come from the germline V gene. Here the CDR3 DNA reads TGCGCCAGCAGCTCACTAGCGGGGGGTGCCCAAGAGACCCAGTACTTC. This sequence encodes CASSSLAGGAQETQYF.

This clone was observed once. The V gene is TRBV5-6, the J gene TRBJ2-3, with a weak D call TRBD1 (5 bases). V lost 0 bases to trimming and J lost 10 bases, with 21 bases between them. From germline, CDR1 is SGHDT and CDR2 YYEEEE. The length of the CDR3 is 16 residues. CDR3 in amino acids: CASSLVRGPTLGPQYF. The DNA of the CDR3 is TGTGCCAGCAGCTTGGTAAGGGGTCCGACCCTCGGACCGCAGTATTTT.

CDR3 region: CASSLMTGTGASEQYF. The CDR3 DNA reads TGTGCCAGCAGTTTAATGACCGGGACAGGGGCATCCGAGCAGTACTTC. This chain connects TRBV28 to TRBJ2-7, with TRBD1 identical over 10 bases. V shed 2 bases, J shed 6 bases, and the junction held 10 bases outside the gene matches. The CDR3 extends over 16 amino acids. The germline CDR1 and CDR2 sequences are MDHEN and SYDVKM.

V and J are TRBV12-3 or TRBV12-4 and TRBJ1-4, with D perhaps TRBD1 (5 bases). With 10 bases removed from V and 8 bases from J, the gap between germline ends came to 14 bases. CDR3 size: 12 residues. CDR3 in DNA: TGTGCCACCTCGAAGCGGGGGGAAAAACTGTTTTTT. Its protein product is CATSKRGEKLFF.

This clone is a singleton in its sample. This CDR3 reads CASSLTPSQGTGELFF. Here the CDR3 DNA reads TGTGCCAGCAGCTTAACCCCCAGCCAGGGCACCGGGGAGCTGTTTTTT. This sequence joins TRBV11-2 and TRBJ2-2, with D possibly being TRBD1 (5 bases). V lost 2 bases and J lost 4, with 14 bases in between. There are 16 residues in the CDR3. From germline, CDR1 is SGHAT and CDR2 FQNNGV.

The chain employs TRBV28 and TRBJ2-7; 7 bases agree with TRBD1. Trimming removed 6 bases from V and 3 bases from J; junction bases left unmatched: 11. This CDR3 spans 15 amino acids. CDR1 and CDR2 (germline): MDHEN, SYDVKM. The CDR3 nucleotides read TGTGCCAGCAGCCTACGAACCGGGACAGTCTACGAGCAGTACTTC. This gives the protein CASSLRTGTVYEQYF.

A few counts support this clone. The CDR3 here is CSIWTGGSYEQYF. CDR3 coding DNA: TGCAGCATATGGACAGGGGGCTCCTACGAGCAGTACTTC. V usage is TRBV29-1 and J usage is TRBJ2-7, with 10 bases matching TRBD1. The length of the CDR3 is 13 residues. V lost 8 bases, J lost 0 bases, and 4 bases stayed unmatched. The V gene's germline CDR1 is SQVTM and CDR2 ANQGSEA.

V gene TRBV19 combines with J gene TRBJ1-5; D is unclear. CDR1 LNHDA and CDR2 SQIVND come from the germline V gene (reference sequence). Trimming shortened V by 2 bases and J by 1 base, and 9 bases separated the two germline ends. This CDR3 comprises 15 residues. Written as DNA, the CDR3 is TGTGCCAGTAGTATACAAGTCACAAGCAATCAGCCCCAGCATTTT. Amino acids: CASSIQVTSNQPQHF.

V gene TRBV24-1 combines with J gene TRBJ2-5; a possible D gene is TRBD1 (6 bases). This CDR3 comprises 18 residues. The germline gives CDR1 KGHDR, CDR2 SFDVKD. The V and J ends lost 0 bases and 2 bases respectively, with 18 bases between them. CDR3 amino acids: CATSDLTDTNREQETQYF. Here the CDR3 DNA reads TGTGCCACCAGTGATTTGACGGATACAAACAGGGAACAAGAGACCCAGTACTTC.

V and J are TRBV11-2 and TRBJ2-1; 9 bases map to TRBD2. The CDR3 spans 15 residues. V was pared by 1 base and J by 6 bases, with 4 bases of the junction left unmatched. Germline loops: CDR1 SGHAT, CDR2 FQNNGV. The CDR3 here is CASSLVRGGGNEQFF. The CDR3, as DNA: TGTGCCAGCAGCTTAGTGCGCGGGGGGGGCAATGAGCAGTTCTTC.

The V call is TRBV24-1, the J call TRBJ1-2; perhaps TRBD1 as D (5 bases). From germline, CDR1 is KGHDR and CDR2 SFDVKD. The CDR3 is 14 residues long. V lost 3 bases, J lost 7 bases, and 14 bases lay in between. In DNA form, the CDR3 reads TGTGCCACCAGTGATGCACAGGTATCAGTTGGCTACACCTTC. This sequence encodes CATSDAQVSVGYTF.